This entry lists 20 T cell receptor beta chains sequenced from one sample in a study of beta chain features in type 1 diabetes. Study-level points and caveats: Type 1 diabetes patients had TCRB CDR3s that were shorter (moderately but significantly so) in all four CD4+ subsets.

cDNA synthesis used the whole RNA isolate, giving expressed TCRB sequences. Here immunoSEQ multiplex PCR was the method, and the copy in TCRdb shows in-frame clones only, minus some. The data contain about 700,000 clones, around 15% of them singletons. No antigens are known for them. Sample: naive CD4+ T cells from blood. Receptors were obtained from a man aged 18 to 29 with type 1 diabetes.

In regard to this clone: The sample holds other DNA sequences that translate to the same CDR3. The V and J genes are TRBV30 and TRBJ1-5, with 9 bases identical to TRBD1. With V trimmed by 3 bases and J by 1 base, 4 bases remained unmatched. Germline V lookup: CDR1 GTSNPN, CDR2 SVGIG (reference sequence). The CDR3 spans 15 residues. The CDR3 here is CAWSRQGGSNQPQHF. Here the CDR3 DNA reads TGTGCCTGGAGCCGACAGGGGGGGAGCAATCAGCCCCAGCATTTT.

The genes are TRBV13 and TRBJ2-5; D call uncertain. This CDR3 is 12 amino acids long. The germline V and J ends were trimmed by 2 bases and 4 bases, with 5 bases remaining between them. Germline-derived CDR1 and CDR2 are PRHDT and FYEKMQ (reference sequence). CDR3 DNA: TGTGCCAGCAGCTTATATCGAGAGACCCAGTACTTC. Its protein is CASSLYRETQYF.

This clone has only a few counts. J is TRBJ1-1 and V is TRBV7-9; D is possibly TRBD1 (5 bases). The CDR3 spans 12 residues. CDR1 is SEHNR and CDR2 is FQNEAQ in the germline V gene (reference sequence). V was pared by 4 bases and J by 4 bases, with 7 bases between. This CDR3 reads CASSWDPTEAFF. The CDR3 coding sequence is TGTGCCAGCAGCTGGGACCCCACTGAAGCTTTCTTT.

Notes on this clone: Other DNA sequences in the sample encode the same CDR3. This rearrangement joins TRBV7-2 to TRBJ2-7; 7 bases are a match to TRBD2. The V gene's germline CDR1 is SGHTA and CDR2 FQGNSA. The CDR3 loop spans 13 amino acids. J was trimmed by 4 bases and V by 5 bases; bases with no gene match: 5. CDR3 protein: CASSLGGGYEQYF. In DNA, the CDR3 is TGTGCCAGCAGCCTCGGGGGAGGGTACGAGCAGTACTTC.

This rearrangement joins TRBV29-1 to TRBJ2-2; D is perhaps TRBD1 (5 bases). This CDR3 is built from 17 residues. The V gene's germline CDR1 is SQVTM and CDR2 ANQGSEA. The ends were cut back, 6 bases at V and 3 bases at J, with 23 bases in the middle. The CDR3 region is CSVKNFLGQGYTGELFF. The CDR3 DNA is TGCAGCGTGAAGAACTTTTTGGGGCAGGGCTACACCGGGGAGCTGTTTTTT.

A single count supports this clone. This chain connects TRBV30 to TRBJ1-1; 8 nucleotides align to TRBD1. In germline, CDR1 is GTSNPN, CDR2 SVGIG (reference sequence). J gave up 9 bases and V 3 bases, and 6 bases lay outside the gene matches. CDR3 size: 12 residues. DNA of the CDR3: TGTGCCTGGAGCCCCGGGACAGGACAAGCTTTCTTT. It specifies CAWSPGTGQAFF.

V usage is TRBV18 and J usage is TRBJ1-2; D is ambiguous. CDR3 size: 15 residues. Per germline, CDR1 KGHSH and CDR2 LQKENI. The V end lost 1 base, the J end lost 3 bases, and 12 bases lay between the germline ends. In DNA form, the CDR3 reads TGTGCCAGCTCACCACGAGGGAGTATGGACTATGGCTACACCTTC. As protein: CASSPRGSMDYGYTF.

CDR3 nucleotides: TGTGCCATCAGGGATGGGACAGGGACTACCGGGGAGCTGTTTTTT. Its protein product is CAIRDGTGTTGELFF. This chain links TRBV10-3 with TRBJ2-2; 9 bases align to TRBD1. The CDR3 loop spans 15 amino acids. Germline CDR1 is ENHRY and CDR2 is SYGVKD. Unmatched junction bases numbered 7, after V lost 6 bases and J lost 5 bases.

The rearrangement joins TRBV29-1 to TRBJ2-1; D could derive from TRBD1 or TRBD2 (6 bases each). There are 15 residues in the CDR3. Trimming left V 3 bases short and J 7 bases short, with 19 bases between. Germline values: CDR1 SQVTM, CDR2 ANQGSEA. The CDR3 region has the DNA TGCAGCGTTGAGTTCCGGGGGCGAGGGAGGAATGAGCAGTTCTTC. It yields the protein CSVEFRGRGRNEQFF.

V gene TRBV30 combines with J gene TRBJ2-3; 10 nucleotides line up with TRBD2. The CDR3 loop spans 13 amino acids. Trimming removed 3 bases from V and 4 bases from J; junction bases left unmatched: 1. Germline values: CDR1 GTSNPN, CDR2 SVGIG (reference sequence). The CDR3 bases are TGTGCCTGGAGAACTAGCGGGGCAGATACGCAGTATTTT. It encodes CAWRTSGADTQYF.

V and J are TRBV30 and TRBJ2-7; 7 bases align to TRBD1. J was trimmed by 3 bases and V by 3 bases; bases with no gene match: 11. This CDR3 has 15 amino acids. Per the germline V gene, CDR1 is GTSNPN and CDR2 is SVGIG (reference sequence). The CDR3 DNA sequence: TGTGCCTGGAGGGGAATCGGACAGGATTACTACGAGCAGTACTTC. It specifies CAWRGIGQDYYEQYF.

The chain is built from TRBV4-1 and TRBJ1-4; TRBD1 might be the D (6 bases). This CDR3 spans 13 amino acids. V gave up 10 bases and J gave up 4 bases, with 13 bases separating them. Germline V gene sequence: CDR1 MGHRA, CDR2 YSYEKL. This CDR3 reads CATTGLSNEKLFF. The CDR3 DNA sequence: TGCGCCACCACAGGGTTGAGTAATGAAAAACTGTTTTTT.

CDR3 DNA sequence: TGTGCCAGCAGGACAGGGGTAGACACTGAAGCTTTCTTT. Residues: CASRTGVDTEAFF. The chain joins TRBV6-1 to TRBJ1-1, with 8 bases matching TRBD1. The germline V gene has CDR1 MNHNS and CDR2 SASEGT. This CDR3 has 13 amino acids. Trimming cost V 6 bases and J 3 bases; bases outside gene matches: 3.

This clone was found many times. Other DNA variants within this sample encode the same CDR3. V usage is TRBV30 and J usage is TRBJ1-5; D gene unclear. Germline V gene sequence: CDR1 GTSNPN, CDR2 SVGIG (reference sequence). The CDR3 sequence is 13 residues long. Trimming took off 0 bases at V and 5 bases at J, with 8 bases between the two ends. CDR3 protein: CAWSVRGYQPQHF. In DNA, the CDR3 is TGTGCCTGGAGTGTACGAGGGTATCAGCCCCAGCATTTT.

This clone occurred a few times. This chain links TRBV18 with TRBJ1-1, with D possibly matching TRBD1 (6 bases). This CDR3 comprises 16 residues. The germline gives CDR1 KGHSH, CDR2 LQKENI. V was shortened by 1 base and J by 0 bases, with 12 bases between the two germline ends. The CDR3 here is CASSPRDIGLNTEAFF. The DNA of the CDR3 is TGTGCCAGCTCACCACGGGACATCGGGTTGAACACTGAAGCTTTCTTT.

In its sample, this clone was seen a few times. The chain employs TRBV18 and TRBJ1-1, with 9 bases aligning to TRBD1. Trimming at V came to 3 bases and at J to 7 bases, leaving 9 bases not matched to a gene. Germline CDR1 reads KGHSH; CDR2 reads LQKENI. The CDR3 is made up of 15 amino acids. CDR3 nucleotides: TGTGCCAGCTCACCTCCGACACAGGGGGCGGGTGAAGCTTTCTTT. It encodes CASSPPTQGAGEAFF.

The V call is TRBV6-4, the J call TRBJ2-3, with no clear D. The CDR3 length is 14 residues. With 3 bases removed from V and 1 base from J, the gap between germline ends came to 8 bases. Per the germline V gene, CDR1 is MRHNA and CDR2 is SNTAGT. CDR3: CASSDASGTDTQYF. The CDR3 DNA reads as TGTGCCAGCAGTGATGCGTCAGGCACAGATACGCAGTATTTT.

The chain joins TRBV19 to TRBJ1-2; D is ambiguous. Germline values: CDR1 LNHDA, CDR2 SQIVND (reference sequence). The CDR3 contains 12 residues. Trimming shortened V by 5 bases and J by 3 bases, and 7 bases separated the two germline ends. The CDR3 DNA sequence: TGTGCCAGTAGTCTCGCAGACTATGGCTACACCTTC. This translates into CASSLADYGYTF.

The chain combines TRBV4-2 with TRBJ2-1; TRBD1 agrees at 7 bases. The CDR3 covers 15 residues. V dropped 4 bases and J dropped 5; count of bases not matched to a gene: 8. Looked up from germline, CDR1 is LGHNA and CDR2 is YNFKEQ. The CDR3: CASSPGTATNNEQFF. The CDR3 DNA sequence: TGTGCCAGCAGCCCCGGGACAGCCACCAACAATGAGCAGTTCTTC.

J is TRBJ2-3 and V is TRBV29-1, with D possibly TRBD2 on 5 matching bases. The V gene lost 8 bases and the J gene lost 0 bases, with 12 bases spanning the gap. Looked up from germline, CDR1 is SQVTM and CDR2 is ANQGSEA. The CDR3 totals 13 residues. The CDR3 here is CSSVRESTDTQYF. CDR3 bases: TGCAGCTCTGTAAGGGAGAGCACAGATACGCAGTATTTT.